Sequencing of this T cell receptor beta chain was carried out in a study of T cell changes during pregnancy in multiple sclerosis. Produced via immunoSEQ multiplex PCR; TCRdb's table is partial and in-frame only. The sample consists of approximately 41,000 clones, 90% to 95% of them appearing once. Germline lookup yields CDR1 MNHEY and CDR2 SVGAGI. The CDR3 sequence is 15 residues long. The J segment lost 5 bases and the V segment lost 6 bases, leaving 13 bases of the junction unmatched. The material sequenced was CD4+ T cells from peripheral blood mononuclear cells, taken in the second trimester of pregnancy. The TCR sequence derives from a female donor in good health, enrolled as a control in a pregnancy study. The V gene is TRBV6-5, the J gene TRBJ2-7; 7 bases agree with TRBD1. CDR3 nucleotides: TGTGCCAGCAGGCCTCGGGACAGCATCCCTCACGAGCAGTACTTC. Its protein is CASRPRDSIPHEQYF.